This T cell receptor beta chain was recovered during a study of cytomegalovirus exposure and HLA in healthy donors. Study outcomes and limitations: A later analysis found TCR association rates differed by HLA locus, highest for DRB1 and lowest for HLA-C.

As regards this clone: Its antigen is undetermined.

PCR amplification relied on 60 Vbeta primers (plus 13 Jbeta primers). Sequencing used immunoSEQ multiplex PCR; TCRdb keeps in-frame clones, though not all of them. The specimen's table records roughly 120,000 clones. Trimming cost V 7 bases and J 7 bases, with 16 bases left between them. The CDR3 is 13 amino acids. The germline gives CDR1 SNHLY, CDR2 FYNNEI. This receptor was obtained from a man aged 35 to 55 in good health and CMV-seronegative. The sequenced sample was PBMCs. The chain carries TRBV2 and TRBJ1-1, with D tentatively TRBD1 (5 bases). This CDR3 reads CASTQGGAIEAFF. The CDR3 nucleotides are TGTGCCAGCACCCAAGGAGGGGCGATTGAAGCTTTCTTT.